Each of the 20 T cell receptor beta chains below was sequenced from the same sample in a study of blood T cell repertoires in COVID-19. Profiling relied on immunoSEQ multiplex PCR, and the TCRdb table lists in-frame clones only, not all of them. The sample consists of 350,000 to 550,000 clones, 80% to 90% of them appearing once. The material sequenced was peripheral blood. All receptors derive from a woman in her twenties or thirties with acute or convalescent COVID-19.

The genes are TRBV30 and TRBJ1-5; D is perhaps TRBD1 (5 bases). The germline V gene encodes CDR1 GTSNPN and CDR2 SVGIG (reference sequence). CDR3 length equals 15 residues. V dropped 2 bases and J dropped 6 bases, with 17 bases sitting between them. CDR3 nucleotide sequence: TGTGCCTGGAGTTCTACTACAGGCATAGGTCAGCCCCAGCATTTT. Translated: CAWSSTTGIGQPQHF.

This sequence joins TRBV6-6 and TRBJ2-1; 10 nucleotides agree with TRBD2. The length of the CDR3 is 15 residues. CDR1 is MNHNY, CDR2 SVGAGI, per germline (reference sequence). The J segment lost 8 bases and the V segment lost 4 bases, leaving 8 bases of the junction unmatched. The CDR3 region is CASSSLAGEGDEQFF. DNA of the CDR3: TGTGCCAGCAGTTCCCTAGCGGGGGAAGGAGATGAGCAGTTCTTC.

The chain has TRBV5-6 and TRBJ1-5; D is undetermined. This CDR3 contains 14 residues. Germline CDR1 reads SGHDT; CDR2 reads YYEEEE. V was pared by 1 base and J by 5 bases, with 10 bases between. CDR3 protein: CASSLHSRYQPQHF. The DNA of the CDR3 is TGTGCCAGCAGCTTGCACAGCCGATATCAGCCCCAGCATTTT. Variable domain in full (rest from reference TRBV5-6 and TRBJ1-5): DAGVTQSPTHLIKTRGQQVTLRCSPKSGHDTVSWYQQALGQGPQFIFQYYEEEERQRGNFPDRFSGHQFPNYSSELNVNALLLGDSALYLCASSLHSRYQPQHFGDGTRLSIL.

The J gene is TRBJ1-6, the V gene TRBV3-1 (or the pseudogene TRBV3-2); 7 nucleotides match TRBD1. Germline V gene sequence: CDR1 LGHDT, CDR2 YNNKEL (reference sequence). Germline trimming cut 2 bases from V and 10 bases from J; bases unmatched to any gene: 5. The CDR3 is 14 amino acids. The CDR3 reads CASSQPGGGSPLHF. CDR3 nucleotide sequence: TGTGCCAGCAGCCAACCAGGGGGAGGATCACCCCTCCACTTT.

V and J are TRBV5-4 and TRBJ2-7; TRBD1 matches at 7 bases. V lost 0 bases to trimming and J lost 2 bases; unmatched junction nucleotides: 5. The CDR3 is made up of 15 amino acids. Germline CDR1 is SGHNT and CDR2 is YYREEE (reference sequence). The CDR3 nucleotides read TGTGCCAGCAGCTTGGCCCGGACAGGTCCCTACGAGCAGTACTTC. Its protein product is CASSLARTGPYEQYF. The variable domain in full, completed from reference TRBV5-4 and TRBJ2-7, reads ETGVTQSPTHLIKTRGQQVTLRCSSQSGHNTVSWYQQALGQGPQFIFQYYREEENGRGNFPPRFSGLQFPNYSSELNVNALELDDSALYLCASSLARTGPYEQYFGPGTRLTVT.

The gene calls are TRBV6-5 and TRBJ2-5; TRBD1 matches at 7 bases. The J segment lost 5 bases and the V segment lost 7 bases, leaving 10 bases of the junction unmatched. Germline V gene sequence: CDR1 MNHEY, CDR2 SVGAGI. The CDR3 length is 14 residues. The CDR3 loop is CASTGDSWNETQYF. Here the CDR3 DNA reads TGTGCCAGCACCGGGGACAGCTGGAATGAGACCCAGTACTTC.

The J gene is TRBJ1-1, the V gene TRBV27; a weak D match, TRBD1 (5 bases). The CDR3 has 13 residues. V dropped 4 bases and J dropped 2 bases, with 8 bases sitting between them. From germline, CDR1 is MNHEY and CDR2 SMNVEV (reference sequence). The chain's CDR3 is CASSWGENTEAFF. CDR3 DNA: TGTGCCAGCAGTTGGGGGGAAAACACTGAAGCTTTCTTT.

The chain's CDR3 is CASSPSFGSSYNSPLHF. CDR3 bases: TGTGCCAGCAGCCCGAGTTTCGGGAGCTCCTATAATTCACCCCTCCACTTT. The V call is TRBV5-5, the J call TRBJ1-6; D not certain. The V gene lost 4 bases and the J gene lost 0 bases, with 14 bases spanning the gap. Looked up from germline, CDR1 is SGHKS and CDR2 is YYEKEE (reference sequence). The CDR3 is made up of 17 amino acids.

This chain connects TRBV30 to TRBJ1-2; maybe TRBD1 (6 bases). The CDR3 loop spans 10 amino acids. Trimming left V 5 bases short and J 7 bases short, with 8 bases between. The germline gives CDR1 GTSNPN, CDR2 SVGIG (reference sequence). The CDR3 DNA sequence: TGTGCCTGGGGGGACACTGGCTACACCTTC. Protein sequence: CAWGDTGYTF.

The V gene is TRBV5-1, the J gene TRBJ1-1; 7 nucleotides line up with TRBD1. CDR1 is SGHRS and CDR2 is YFSETQ in the germline V gene. This CDR3 contains 18 residues. Losses at the gene ends were 4 bases for V and 3 bases for J; bases not matched to a gene: 18. The DNA of the CDR3 is TGCGCCAGCAGCGCCCGGGACAGTATTTTAGGCGGGGACACTGAAGCTTTCTTT. Encoded protein: CASSARDSILGGDTEAFF.

The chain is built from TRBV15 and TRBJ2-7; 8 bases map to TRBD2. The CDR3 sequence is 12 residues long. Germline CDR1 reads LNHNV; CDR2 reads YYDKDF (reference sequence). V was pared by 3 bases and J by 6 bases, with 1 base of the junction left unmatched. CDR3 sequence (DNA): TGTGCCACCAGCAGCGGGGGGGGCGAGCAGTACTTC. Protein: CATSSGGGEQYF.

This clone has just one count. The DNA for the CDR3 is TGTGCCAGCAGTCTCAAACCGGGGGGGCGGGATACGCAGTATTTT. Protein product: CASSLKPGGRDTQYF. The rearrangement uses TRBV5-4 and TRBJ2-3, with 8 bases fitting TRBD2. The junction had 11 bases not matched to a gene; V was cut back by 5 bases and J by 6 bases. The CDR3 runs to 15 residues. Germline V gene sequence: CDR1 SGHNT, CDR2 YYREEE (reference sequence).

As DNA, the CDR3 is TGTGCCAGCAGCCAGAGAGGACTAGTAGGAGGAAATGAGCAGTTCTTC. As protein: CASSQRGLVGGNEQFF. The chain links TRBV5-5 to TRBJ2-1; TRBD2 matches 7 bases. V lost 4 bases to trimming and J lost 7 bases; unmatched junction nucleotides: 14. Per germline, CDR1 SGHKS and CDR2 YYEKEE (reference sequence). This CDR3 has 16 amino acids.

J is TRBJ1-2 and V is TRBV21-1; TRBD1 reflects the table's D call only, with no check against the DNA. TRBV21-1 corresponds to a pseudogene. The CDR3 is 16 amino acids. The CDR3 spells CASSWDRGRLYYGYTF. CDR3 nucleotides: TGTGCCAGCAGCTGGGACAGGGGGCGACTCTACTATGGCTACACCTTC.

The gene calls are TRBV28 and TRBJ2-3, with TRBD2 identical over 12 bases. The CDR3 covers 17 residues. Germline loops: CDR1 MDHEN, CDR2 SYDVKM. V trimming: 7 bases; J trimming: 1 base; junction bases outside the gene matches: 9. The DNA for the CDR3 is TGTGCCAGCATGGGGACTAGCGGGTATCAAGGCACAGATACGCAGTATTTT. Protein product: CASMGTSGYQGTDTQYF.

J is TRBJ2-5 and V is TRBV7-6; D ambiguous. Germline V gene lookup returns CDR1 SGHVS and CDR2 FNYEAQ. Trimming stripped 4 bases from V and 5 bases from J, with 8 bases between. The CDR3 loop spans 12 amino acids. CDR3 sequence (DNA): TGTGCCAGCAGCTCCCCCCTTGAGACCCAGTACTTC. It translates to CASSSPLETQYF.

The chain couples TRBV9 to TRBJ2-3, with TRBD2 as a possible D gene (5 bases). The V gene lost 0 bases and the J gene lost 4 bases, with 12 bases spanning the gap. CDR3 length: 15 amino acids. CDR1 and CDR2 (germline): SGDLS, YYNGEE. CDR3 protein: CASSVGAGRPDTQYF. The CDR3 coding sequence is TGTGCCAGCAGCGTAGGTGCGGGTCGGCCAGATACGCAGTATTTT.

This chain joins TRBV4-2 and TRBJ2-5, with TRBD1 as a possible D gene (6 bases). With 5 bases removed from V and 1 base from J, the gap between germline ends came to 8 bases. Germline CDR1 is LGHNA and CDR2 is YNFKEQ. This CDR3 has 13 residues. CDR3 sequence: CASSTGIQETQYF. Here the CDR3 DNA reads TGTGCCAGCAGCACAGGGATCCAAGAGACCCAGTACTTC.

V gene TRBV29-1 combines with J gene TRBJ2-1; D is undetermined. In germline, CDR1 is SQVTM, CDR2 ANQGSEA. V lost 4 bases, J lost 4 bases, and 5 bases lay in between. This CDR3 is 11 amino acids long. The CDR3 reads CSVVSYNEQFF. The DNA of the CDR3 is TGCAGCGTTGTGAGTTACAATGAGCAGTTCTTC.

The gene calls are TRBV18 and TRBJ1-5, with D uncertain. The CDR3 is 13 amino acids. V lost 3 bases and J lost 10, with 13 bases in between. CDR1 KGHSH and CDR2 LQKENI come from the germline V gene. CDR3 in amino acids: CASSPQAVKPQHF. Written as DNA, the CDR3 is TGTGCCAGCTCACCCCAGGCTGTCAAACCCCAGCATTTT.